The clone carrying this TCR beta chain was recorded at least ten times. As yet, its antigen is unknown. CDR3 regions were amplified by Arm-PCR using iRepertoire HTBI primers to build TCR beta libraries. MiXCR, run by TCRdb on the multiplex PCR reads, gives a single entry per CDR3 protein. The sample contains around 400,000 distinct CDR3 sequences, about 16% of which appear only once. This specimen comes from a study of regulatory T cells in long-lasting Graves disease. Study-wide findings and caveats: TRBV28, TRBJ1-2 and TRBJ2-5 were favored in persistent disease.

As to time point: newly diagnosed GD, antithyroid drugs for less than 3 months. Extracted RNA from PBMCs served as the source of the TCR library. The V and J ends lost 2 bases and 5 bases, in that order; junction bases with no gene match: 8. The CDR3 has 15 amino acids. The clonotype was recovered from a female donor with Graves disease. Here the sequenced sample was peripheral blood mononuclear cells (PBMCs), taken at new diagnosis, from a patient treated with antithyroid drugs. V and J are TRBV12-3 or TRBV12-4 and TRBJ1-2, with 7 bases fitting TRBD1. DNA for the CDR3: TGTGCCAGCAGTTTACAACAGGGGCCCTCTTATGGCTACACCTTC. Amino acids: CASSLQQGPSYGYTF.